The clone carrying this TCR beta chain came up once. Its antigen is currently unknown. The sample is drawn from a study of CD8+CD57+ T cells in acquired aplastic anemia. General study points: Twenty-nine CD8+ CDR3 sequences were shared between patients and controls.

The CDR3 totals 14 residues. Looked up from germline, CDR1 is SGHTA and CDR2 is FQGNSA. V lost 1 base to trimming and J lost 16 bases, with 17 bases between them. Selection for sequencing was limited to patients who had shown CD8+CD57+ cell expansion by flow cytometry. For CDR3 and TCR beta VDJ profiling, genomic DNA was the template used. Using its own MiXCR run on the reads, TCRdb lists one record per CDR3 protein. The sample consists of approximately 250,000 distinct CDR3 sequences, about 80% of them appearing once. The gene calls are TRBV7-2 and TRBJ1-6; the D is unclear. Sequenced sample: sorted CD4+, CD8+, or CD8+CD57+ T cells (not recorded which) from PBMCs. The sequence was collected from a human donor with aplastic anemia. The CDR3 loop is CASSLVSSTEQLHF. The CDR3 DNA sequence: TGTGCCAGCAGCTTAGTCTCCTCCACTGAGCAGCTCCACTTT.